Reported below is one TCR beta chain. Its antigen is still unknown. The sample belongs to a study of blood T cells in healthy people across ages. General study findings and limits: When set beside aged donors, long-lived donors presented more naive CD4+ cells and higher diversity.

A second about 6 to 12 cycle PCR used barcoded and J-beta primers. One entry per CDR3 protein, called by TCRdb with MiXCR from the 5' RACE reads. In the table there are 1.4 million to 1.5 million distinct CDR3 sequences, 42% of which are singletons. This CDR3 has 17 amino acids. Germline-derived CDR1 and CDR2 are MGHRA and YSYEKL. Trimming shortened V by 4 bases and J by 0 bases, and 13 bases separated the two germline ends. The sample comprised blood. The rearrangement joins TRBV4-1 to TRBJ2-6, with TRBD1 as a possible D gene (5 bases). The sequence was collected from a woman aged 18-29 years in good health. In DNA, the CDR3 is TGCGCCAGCAGCCTGGACATTGCTGTCTCTGGGGCCAACGTCCTGACTTTC. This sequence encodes CASSLDIAVSGANVLTF.